Presented here are 9 T cell receptor beta chains from one specimen sequenced in a study of quantifying T cell responses using KT2 cells. Study background: TCR alpha and beta constant-region primers primed reverse transcription of RNA.

The cDNA 3' end received a ligated oligonucleotide with a UMI. An equimolar mix of RC1.1 and RC1.2 primed the beta chain across TRBC1 and TRBC2. Via MiXCR, TCRdb re-called the UMI-ligation and nested PCR reads, giving one row per CDR3 protein. This sample has 25,000 to 35,000 distinct CDR3 sequences, with 6% to 8% found just once. The sample taken for sequencing was PBMCs spiked with cells of the T cell clone KT2. The receptors shown here come from a human donor.

This chain links TRBV29-1 with TRBJ2-7; 8 bases are shared with TRBD2. Germline V gives CDR1 SQVTM, CDR2 ANQGSEA. V trimming: 0 bases; J trimming: 3 bases; junction bases outside the gene matches: 7. This CDR3 has 15 amino acids. The CDR3 bases are TGCAGCGTTGAAGATCAGAGCGGGAGCGACTACGAGCAGTACTTC. Translated, it gives CSVEDQSGSDYEQYF.

This clonotype came up many times. This rearrangement joins TRBV7-9 to TRBJ1-4; 8 bases match TRBD1. With 6 bases clipped from V and 8 bases from J, the junction kept 8 bases outside the gene matches. The germline CDR1 and CDR2 sequences are SEHNR and FQNEAQ (reference sequence). The CDR3 extends over 14 amino acids. The CDR3 region is CASRTDREGEKLFF. CDR3 nucleotides: TGTGCCAGCAGGACGGACAGGGAAGGCGAAAAACTGTTTTTT. The full variable domain, with the rest looked up from reference TRBV7-9 and TRBJ1-4, is DTGVSQNPRHKITKRGQNVTFRCDPISEHNRLYWYRQTLGQGPEFLTYFQNEAQLEKSRLLSDRFSAERPKGSFSTLEIQRTEQGDSAMYLCASRTDREGEKLFFGSGTQLSVL.

This clonotype was detected ten times or more. The V call is TRBV2, the J call TRBJ2-7; no clear D gene. This CDR3 is built from 14 residues. V gave up 6 bases and J gave up 0 bases, with 12 bases separating them. The V gene's germline CDR1 is SNHLY and CDR2 FYNNEI. The CDR3 reads CASRNNGFSYEQYF. In DNA, the CDR3 is TGTGCCAGCAGAAATAACGGTTTCTCCTACGAGCAGTACTTC.

This clonotype was seen only a few times. The genes are TRBV4-2 and TRBJ2-6, with 7 bases that match TRBD1. V was pared by 1 base and J by 4 bases, with 4 bases of the junction left unmatched. Germline V gene data show CDR1 as LGHNA and CDR2 as YNFKEQ. The CDR3 length is 16 residues. CDR3 sequence (DNA): TGTGCCAGCAGCCAAGCGACAGGGAGCGGGGCCAACGTCCTGACTTTC. Amino acid sequence: CASSQATGSGANVLTF.

This clonotype came up a few times. The chain is built from TRBV7-2 and TRBJ2-5; the match to TRBD2 covers 11 bases. Germline trimming cut 5 bases from V and 6 bases from J; bases unmatched to any gene: 8. Germline CDR1 reads SGHTA; CDR2 reads FQGNSA. This CDR3 is built from 15 residues. CDR3 DNA: TGTGCCAGCAGCACCCATAGCGGGAGGGGGAAGACCCAGTACTTC. Protein product: CASSTHSGRGKTQYF.

This clonotype was found a few times. The chain uses TRBV7-2 and TRBJ2-3; D remains unclear. There are 13 residues in the CDR3. The germline V gene has CDR1 SGHTA and CDR2 FQGNSA. Trimming stripped 3 bases from V and 6 bases from J, with 10 bases between. The CDR3 loop reads CASSFTEADTQYF. In DNA form, the CDR3 reads TGTGCCAGCAGCTTCACAGAGGCGGATACGCAGTATTTT.

This chain connects TRBV29-1 to TRBJ1-1; 8 bases align to TRBD1. Germline V gene sequence: CDR1 SQVTM, CDR2 ANQGSEA. The length of the CDR3 is 15 residues. Trimming cost V 6 bases and J 1 base; bases outside gene matches: 10. CDR3 amino acids: CSVDRGRDKNTEAFF. The CDR3 DNA reads TGCAGCGTAGACAGGGGCCGCGATAAGAACACTGAAGCTTTCTTT.

This clonotype qualifies as medium-sized. The V gene is TRBV6-2 or TRBV6-3, the J gene TRBJ2-1; 10 bases are a match to TRBD2. With V trimmed by 6 bases and J by 3 bases, 5 bases remained unmatched. CDR3 size: 15 residues. In germline, CDR1 is MNHEY, CDR2 SVGEGT. CDR3 sequence: CASSPTSGDYNEQFF. The CDR3 coding sequence is TGTGCCAGCAGCCCAACTAGCGGGGACTACAATGAGCAGTTCTTC.

Worth noting for this clonotype: A read error may produce the germline difference seen at one junction end. This CDR3 is CASSEKPDTQYF. CDR3 sequence (DNA): TGCGCTAGCAGTGAGAAGCCAGATACGCAGTATTTT. The chain combines TRBV10-1 with TRBJ2-3, with unresolved D. This CDR3 has 12 residues. Germline loops: CDR1 WNHNN, CDR2 SYGVQD (reference sequence).